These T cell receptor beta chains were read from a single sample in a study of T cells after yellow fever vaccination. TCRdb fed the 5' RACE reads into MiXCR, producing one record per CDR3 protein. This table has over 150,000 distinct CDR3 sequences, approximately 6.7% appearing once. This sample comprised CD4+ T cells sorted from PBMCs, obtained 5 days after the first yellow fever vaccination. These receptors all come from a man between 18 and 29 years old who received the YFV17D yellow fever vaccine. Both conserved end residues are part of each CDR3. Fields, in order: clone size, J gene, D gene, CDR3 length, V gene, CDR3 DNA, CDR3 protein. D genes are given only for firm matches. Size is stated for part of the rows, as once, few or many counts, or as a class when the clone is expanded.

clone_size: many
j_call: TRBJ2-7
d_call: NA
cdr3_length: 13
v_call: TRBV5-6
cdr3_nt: TGTGCCAGCAGCTCCCAGGGCAGCGACGAGCAGTACTTC
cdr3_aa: CASSSQGSDEQYF

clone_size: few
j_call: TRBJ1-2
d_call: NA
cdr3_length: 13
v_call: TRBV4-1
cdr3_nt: TGCGCCAGCAGCCACCAAAGGGAATATGGCTACACCTTC
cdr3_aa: CASSHQREYGYTF

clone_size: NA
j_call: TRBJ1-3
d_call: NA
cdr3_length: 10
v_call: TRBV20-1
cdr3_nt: TGCAGTGCTCGTGGAAACACCATATATTTT
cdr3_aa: CSARGNTIYF

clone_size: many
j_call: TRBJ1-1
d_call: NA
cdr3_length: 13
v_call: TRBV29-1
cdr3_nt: TGCAGCGTTGCGCACAGGGTCAACACTGAAGCTTTCTTT
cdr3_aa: CSVAHRVNTEAFF

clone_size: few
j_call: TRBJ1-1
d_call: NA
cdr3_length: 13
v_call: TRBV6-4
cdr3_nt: TGTGCCAGCAGTGCCTCAGGGAACACTGAAGCTTTCTTT
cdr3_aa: CASSASGNTEAFF

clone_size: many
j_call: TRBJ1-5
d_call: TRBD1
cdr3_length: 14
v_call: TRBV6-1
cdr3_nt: TGTGCCAGCAGAGACAGGGCCGCGATGGGGCCCCAGCATTTT
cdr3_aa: CASRDRAAMGPQHF

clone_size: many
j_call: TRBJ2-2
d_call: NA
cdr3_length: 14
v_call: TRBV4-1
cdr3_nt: TGCGCCAGCAGCCGTACCCCGAACACCGGGGAGCTGTTTTTT
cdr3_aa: CASSRTPNTGELFF

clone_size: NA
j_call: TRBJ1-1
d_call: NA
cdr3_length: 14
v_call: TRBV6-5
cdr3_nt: TGTGCCAGCAGTTACATTTGGGGGAACACTGAAGCTTTCTTT
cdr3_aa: CASSYIWGNTEAFF

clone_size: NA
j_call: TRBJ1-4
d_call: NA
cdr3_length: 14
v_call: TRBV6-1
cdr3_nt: TGTGCCACCTACGGGCCCCTCCCTTCGGGAAAACTGTTTTTT
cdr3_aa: CATYGPLPSGKLFF

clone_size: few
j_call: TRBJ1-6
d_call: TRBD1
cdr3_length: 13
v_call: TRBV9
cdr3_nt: TGTGCCAGCCGGGACAGGGATAATTCACCCCTCCACTTT
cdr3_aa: CASRDRDNSPLHF

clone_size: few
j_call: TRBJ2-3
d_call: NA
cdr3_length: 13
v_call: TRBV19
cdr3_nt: TGTGCCAGTAGTTGGGAGGGCACAGATACGCAGTATTTT
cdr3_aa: CASSWEGTDTQYF

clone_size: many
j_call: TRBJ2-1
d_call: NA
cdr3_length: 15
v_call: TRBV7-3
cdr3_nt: TGTGCCAGCAGCCCCGACCCAGGCCGCTACAATGAGCAGTTCTTC
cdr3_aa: CASSPDPGRYNEQFF

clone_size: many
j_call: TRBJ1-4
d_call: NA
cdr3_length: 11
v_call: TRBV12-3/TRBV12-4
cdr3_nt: TGTGCCAGCAGTTTTTTTGAAAAACTGTTTTTT
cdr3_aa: CASSFFEKLFF

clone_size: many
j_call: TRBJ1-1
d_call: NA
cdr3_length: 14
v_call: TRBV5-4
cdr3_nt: TGTGCCAGCAGCAGACAGCAGCCTCTCTCTGAAGCTTTCTTT
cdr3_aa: CASSRQQPLSEAFF

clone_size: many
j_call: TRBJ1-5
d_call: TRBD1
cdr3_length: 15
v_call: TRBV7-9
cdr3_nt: TGTGCCAGCAGCTTAAGCGGACAGGGGAATCAGCCCCAGCATTTT
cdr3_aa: CASSLSGQGNQPQHF

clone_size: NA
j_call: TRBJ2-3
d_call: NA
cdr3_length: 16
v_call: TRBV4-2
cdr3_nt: TGTGCCAGCAGCCAAGATCGGTCGGTGTCCACAGATACGCAGTATTTT
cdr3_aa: CASSQDRSVSTDTQYF